Reported below is one T cell receptor beta chain. Its target is not known. The CDR3 runs 20 residues. The data were obtained in a study of cytomegalovirus exposure and HLA in healthy donors. Amplification used 60 Vbeta primers and 13 Jbeta primers. Produced via immunoSEQ multiplex PCR; TCRdb's table is partial and in-frame only. The data contain about 140,000 clones, 80% to 90% of them singletons. Findings of the study overall: When analyzed later, a missense DCLRE1C variant was found to be linked to TCR beta V- and J-gene trimming. The study recorded 164 TCR beta chains that were cytomegalovirus-associated. Previously analyzed data showed that most TCR beta V segments were productive at a frequency of about 87% or about 30%.

The specimen was PBMCs. V gene TRBV21-1 combines with J gene TRBJ1-4. TRBV21-1 is assigned pseudogene status. The sequence was obtained from a woman aged 35 to 49 in good health and CMV-seropositive. CDR3 protein: CASSRIQCVVFSGGIGKLFF. CDR3 nucleotide sequence: TGTGCCAGCAGCAGAATCCAATGCGTAGTATTCAGCGGGGGCATTGGAAAACTGTTTTTT.